The source of this T cell receptor beta chain is a study of T cell responses to AZD1222 COVID-19 vaccine. Generated by immunoSEQ multiplex PCR, the TCRdb table keeps only in-frame clones and is missing some. The data show 130,000 to 150,000 clones, with 75% to 90% seen just once and about 3.8% held by the top ten. Study-wide points: Recipients of two AZD1222 doses showed rising Spike-specific TCR breadth and depth. White British people made up most donors, females outnumbered males, and clonal diversity was possibly underestimated.

Comment on this clone: The antigen is undetermined.

Per the germline V gene, CDR1 is SGHTA and CDR2 is FQGTGA. The ends were cut back, 5 bases at V and 7 bases at J, with 19 bases in the middle. The CDR3 spans 15 residues. This material consisted of peripheral blood, taken on day 0 of MenACWY control vaccination. This TCR was recovered from an adult in good health. The genes are TRBV7-3 and TRBJ2-3; D tentatively fits TRBD1 or TRBD2 (5 bases each). The CDR3 bases are TGTGCCAGCAGCCCCCGGGACCCCGGGGATAATACGCAGTATTTT. Its translation is CASSPRDPGDNTQYF.